One sample yielded the 18 T cell receptor beta chains listed below, sequenced in a study of blood T cell repertoires in COVID-19. Some clones are missing from TCRdb's copy, which holds only in-frame ones; the method was immunoSEQ multiplex PCR. The sample yields around 140,000 clones, 81% seen once. Sequencing used peripheral blood. These receptors were collected from a human donor in a cohort sampled during active COVID-19.

CDR3 residues: CASRQQGAGAVYEQYF. The CDR3 bases are TGTGCCAGCAGGCAACAGGGGGCCGGGGCGGTGTACGAGCAGTACTTC. This rearrangement joins TRBV2 to TRBJ2-7; 9 nucleotides line up with TRBD1. The V gene end was trimmed by 6 bases and the J gene end by 4 bases; junction bases not matched to a gene: 13. The length of the CDR3 is 16 residues. Per germline, CDR1 SNHLY and CDR2 FYNNEI.

Here the CDR3 reads CASSPRQQTYEQYF. The CDR3 DNA is TGTGCCAGCAGTCCGCGACAGCAGACCTACGAGCAGTACTTC. The chain is built from TRBV27 and TRBJ2-7; maybe TRBD1 (5 bases). The CDR3 extends over 14 amino acids. V was trimmed by 5 bases and J by 2 bases, leaving 13 bases between them. The V gene's germline CDR1 is MNHEY and CDR2 SMNVEV (reference sequence).

This clone has only a few counts. The chain has TRBV5-3 and TRBJ2-6; D is possibly TRBD1 (5 bases). TRBV5-3 falls under the ORF class, with uncertain function. The CDR3 contains 17 residues. V lost 4 bases and J 0 bases, leaving 14 bases between the germline ends. CDR3 region: CARSLGQANSGANVLTF. The CDR3 nucleotides are TGTGCCAGAAGCCTGGGGCAGGCCAACTCTGGGGCCAACGTCCTGACTTTC.

The CDR3 DNA reads as TGTGCCAGCAGTTTAGCGGGAGTCGGAGATACGCAGTATTTT. This encodes CASSLAGVGDTQYF. This chain joins TRBV27 and TRBJ2-3; 7 nucleotides match TRBD2. The CDR3 consists of 14 residues. The V gene's germline CDR1 is MNHEY and CDR2 SMNVEV (reference sequence). V trimming: 2 bases; J trimming: 5 bases; junction bases outside the gene matches: 4.

This chain links TRBV6-2 or TRBV6-3 with TRBJ1-3; D ambiguous. This CDR3 has 14 residues. V dropped 4 bases and J dropped 3 bases, with 10 bases sitting between them. Germline CDR1 MNHEY, CDR2 SVGEGT. The CDR3 DNA follows: TGTGCCAGCAGTTCGGGAGGTAATGGAAACACCATATATTTT. Protein product: CASSSGGNGNTIYF.

The chain has TRBV7-3 and TRBJ1-1; maybe TRBD1 (5 bases). The germline V gene has CDR1 SGHTA and CDR2 FQGTGA. The germline V and J ends were trimmed by 5 bases and 4 bases, with 11 bases remaining between them. This CDR3 spans 13 amino acids. The CDR3, as DNA: TGTGCCAGCAGCCCGGGGGGGATCACTGAAGCTTTCTTT. It encodes CASSPGGITEAFF.

The CDR3 DNA follows: TGTGCCAGCTCACAGAGCCCCAGGGAGCAGTACTTC. Translation gives CASSQSPREQYF. This sequence joins TRBV18 and TRBJ2-7; D remains ambiguous. The V and J ends lost 4 bases and 7 bases respectively, with 11 bases between them. Germline values: CDR1 KGHSH, CDR2 LQKENI. The CDR3 contains 12 residues. Full variable domain (rest looked up from reference TRBV18 and TRBJ2-7): NAGVMQNPRHLVRRRGQEARLRCSPMKGHSHVYWYRQLPEEGLKFMVYLQKENIIDESGMPKERFSAEFPKEGPSILRIQQVVRGDSAAYFCASSQSPREQYFGPGTRLTVT.

This clone was recorded only once. CDR3 loop: CASSISDRRQETQYF. CDR3 nucleotide sequence: TGTGCCAGCTCAATCTCGGACAGGCGACAAGAGACCCAGTACTTC. The V gene is TRBV18, the J gene TRBJ2-5, with 7 bases identical to TRBD1. With 5 bases clipped from V and 2 bases from J, the junction kept 8 bases outside the gene matches. This CDR3 region has 15 residues. Germline CDR1 reads KGHSH; CDR2 reads LQKENI.

There are a few counts of this clone. The chain recombines TRBV3-1 (or the pseudogene TRBV3-2) with TRBJ2-7, with 13 nucleotides matching TRBD2. From germline, CDR1 is LGHDT and CDR2 YNNKEL (reference sequence). This CDR3 region has 15 residues. After removal of 4 bases from V and 4 bases from J, the junction contained 4 bases not matched to a gene. The CDR3 loop reads CASSPPGLAGYEQYF. Written as DNA, the CDR3 is TGTGCCAGCAGCCCGCCGGGACTAGCGGGGTACGAGCAGTACTTC.

The rearrangement links TRBV29-1 to TRBJ1-3; 7 nucleotides agree with TRBD1. Looked up from germline, CDR1 is SQVTM and CDR2 is ANQGSEA. This CDR3 region has 13 residues. V dropped 4 bases and J dropped 3; count of bases not matched to a gene: 3. The CDR3 loop is CSVADRVGNTIYF. The CDR3 DNA reads as TGCAGCGTTGCAGACAGGGTTGGAAACACCATATATTTT.

This clone was counted between two and nine times. The V call is TRBV6-2 or TRBV6-3, the J call TRBJ2-7; 9 positions match TRBD2. This CDR3 contains 16 residues. Germline CDR1 and CDR2: MNHEY and SVGEGT. V was pared by 2 bases and J by 4 bases, with 9 bases of the junction left unmatched. CDR3 sequence reads: CASSYVSGSFRYEQYF. As DNA, the CDR3 is TGTGCCAGCAGTTACGTTAGCGGGAGCTTCAGATACGAGCAGTACTTC.

The rearrangement links TRBV27 to TRBJ2-7; perhaps TRBD2 as D (6 bases). The CDR3 extends over 15 amino acids. The ends were cut back, 6 bases at V and 7 bases at J, with 22 bases in the middle. Per the germline V gene, CDR1 is MNHEY and CDR2 is SMNVEV (reference sequence). This chain's CDR3 is CASSSWGEQIIEQYF. The CDR3 nucleotides read TGTGCCAGCAGCTCGTGGGGGGAACAGATTATTGAGCAGTACTTC.

The genes are TRBV6-5 and TRBJ2-7, with a weak D call TRBD1 (5 bases). Per the germline V gene, CDR1 is MNHEY and CDR2 is SVGAGI. This CDR3 is 14 amino acids long. Trimming stripped 2 bases from V and 2 bases from J, with 10 bases between. CDR3 DNA: TGTGCCAGCAGTTACACTCAGGGAACCTACGAGCAGTACTTC. Amino acids: CASSYTQGTYEQYF.

The rearrangement links TRBV3-1 (or the pseudogene TRBV3-2) to TRBJ1-2; tentative D call: TRBD1 (6 bases). Germline loops: CDR1 LGHDT, CDR2 YNNKEL (reference sequence). Trimming stripped 5 bases from V and 6 bases from J, with 16 bases between. The CDR3 extends over 14 amino acids. The CDR3 protein is CASSNIGQFNGYTF. CDR3 DNA: TGTGCCAGCAGCAATATCGGACAGTTTAATGGCTACACCTTC.

The rearrangement joins TRBV28 to TRBJ2-5, with 8 bases fitting TRBD2. This CDR3 contains 15 residues. Trimming took 5 bases from V and 7 from J; bases not matched to a gene: 12. Germline lookup yields CDR1 MDHEN and CDR2 SYDVKM. The CDR3 spells CASSRTSWGSGTQYF. The CDR3 DNA reads as TGTGCCAGCAGTCGGACTAGCTGGGGGTCGGGGACCCAGTACTTC.

The chain has TRBV27 and TRBJ1-3; 7 bases map to TRBD1. Looked up from germline, CDR1 is MNHEY and CDR2 is SMNVEV (reference sequence). The V gene end was trimmed by 5 bases and the J gene end by 2 bases; junction bases not matched to a gene: 12. CDR3 length equals 17 residues. The CDR3 protein is CASSPNDPGQAGNTIYF. The CDR3 DNA follows: TGTGCCAGCAGTCCCAATGACCCCGGACAGGCTGGAAACACCATATATTTT.

This chain links TRBV14 with TRBJ2-3, with D possibly matching TRBD1 (6 bases). The CDR3 runs 15 residues. The germline V gene has CDR1 SGHDN and CDR2 FVKESK. Trimming stripped 5 bases from V and 3 bases from J, with 15 bases between. The CDR3 DNA is TGTGCCAGCAGCGAACAGGGAGCAGGGACAGATACGCAGTATTTT. Its translation: CASSEQGAGTDTQYF.

The chain has TRBV28 and TRBJ2-7; no firm D call. V shed 2 bases and J shed 0 bases, with 11 bases lying between them. This CDR3 has 15 residues. Germline V lookup: CDR1 MDHEN, CDR2 SYDVKM. The CDR3 nucleotides read TGTGCCAGCAGTTTAAACCGACTTAGCTCCTACGAGCAGTACTTC. Its protein product is CASSLNRLSSYEQYF.